This T cell receptor (beta chain) was recorded in a study of shared clonotypes between healthy human individuals (dated by TCRdb to the early 2020s). About the investigation overall: The cohort included three men and a couple of women between 18 and 49 years of age. Per donor, three plates each were used for CD4 naive and CD4 memory, two for CD8 naive, and one for CD8 memory. To estimate repertoire size and how much clonotype sharing occurs between individuals, the study deeply sequenced the blood TCR repertoires of about five healthy adults. To increase sequencing depth and limit assay-specific biases, TCR repertoire library preparation and sequencing were carried out by different laboratories using diverse techniques. Per donor, leukapheresis produced somewhere between about 0.8 and 9 billion PBMCs.

Using the deep immunoSEQ assay, TCR CDR3 regions were amplified from genomic DNA by multiplex PCR. Extracted genomic DNA from each cell subset was distributed evenly across all wells of several immunoSEQ 96-well plates, and each plate was treated as a replicate. For sorted subsets, each replicate PCR was loaded with 150 to 250 ng genomic DNA, equivalent to 32,000 or so T cell genomes. Purified libraries were measured with a Qubit 3.0 fluorometer, size-checked on a Bioanalyzer 2100, and measured again with the KAPA Library Quantification kit. Every immunoSEQ 96-well plate was sequenced on a separate single-read 150-cycle Illumina NextSeq 550 flow cell. The source study handled its data this way. Because only junctional sequences without quality scores were contained in the immunoSEQ output, filtering matching that applied to full-length reads could not be performed. Sequences were annotated with PyIR, a Python wrapper for IgBLAST v1.9, using IMGT germline references to assign V/J genes and CDR3. Any read was removed if the V/J assignment was weak (E-value above 1e-6), the CDR3 was missing, or the read contained stop codons, out-of-frame junctions, or ambiguous translated residues. V3J clonotypes were defined as sequences sharing the same inferred V gene, J gene, and CDR3 amino acid sequence. Percentage overlap between repertoires was computed as shared unique clonotypes divided by the size of the smaller repertoire. Richness of each repertoire was evaluated using RTK rarefaction, the Chao1 estimator, and Recon v2.1 estimates of unobserved clonotypes. OLGA was used to compute generation probabilities for all TCRbeta clonotypes that the gDNA method yielded from a handful of donors. What TCRdb holds here is the immuneACCESS table cut down to in-frame rearrangements. Part of the clones is not present; checked against another copy, under half of the missing clones reflect an unresolved V gene, and the others are unexplained. V and J calls and clone size are copied from that table; D and trimming were computed from the DNA. The sample has roughly 1,500,000 clones on record, around 98.5% of them singletons. Under 0.45% of the sample comes from the top ten.

Worth noting for this clone: No cognate antigen has been identified for it. Per-nucleotide qualities are absent, and no much larger clonotype sits a single base away.

Points the paper makes about the study in general: Higher generation probabilities were observed for clonotypes shared by all four sorted-subset donors than for non-shared clonotypes. Even with the large sequencing depth, rarefaction of the sorted-subset datasets indicated that sequencing was incomplete. Pairwise subsampling indicated that sequencing depth was expected to affect the degree of clonotype sharing among donors. About 5% of naive CD4, approximately 3.7% of naive CD8, 2% to 2.5% of memory CD4, and about 0.4% of memory CD8 clonotypes were shared across several donors. Sampling was restricted to blood, and TCR repertoires in tissues likely differ from the TCR repertoires found in blood. Because the study included a small number of donors, the genetic and exposure-history diversity represented was limited. Larger estimated clonotype richness was generally found for naive subsets than for memory subsets.

V has 3 bases trimmed and J has 5 bases trimmed; junction bases matching no gene number 11. As encoded in the germline V gene, CDR1 is KGHSH while CDR2 is LQKENI. The CDR3 runs 16 amino acids, cysteine and phenylalanine included. Only the CDR3 portion is preserved as DNA: 48 bases, with reading frame beginning at the first base. Healthy HIV-negative adults with no recently reported acute infections or vaccinations were included as donors. Every donor was a Caucasian adult living in Nashville, Tennessee, USA. Magnetic negative selection was used to enrich CD4+ T cells, after which naive cells were positively selected on CD45RA and the negative fraction became the memory subset. Blood was collected by leukapheresis, and PBMCs were isolated by Ficoll-Histopaque density gradient centrifugation and then cryopreserved in liquid nitrogen vapor phase. Analytical flow cytometry was used to check the purity and quantity of each magnetically sorted T cell population. Each sorted fraction had its genomic DNA isolated and then quantified by UV absorbance on a Nanodrop 2000c.

The specimen was naive CD4+ T cells sorted from blood. Taken with the paper, the label for cell subset or site translates to: CD45RA+ positively selected. This TCR was sampled from a man aged 25 to 40 in good health. The chain employs TRBV18 and TRBJ2-3, and TRBD1 aligns with 7 junction nucleotides. The DNA reads as follows: TGTGCCAGCTCACCTCCGAACAGGGGAGTAGGAGATACGCAGTATTTT. Its coded protein is CASSPPNRGVGDTQYF.